This T cell receptor beta chain derives from a study of T cell clonality in common variable immunodeficiency. Regarding the study as a whole: TCRbeta clonality was increased in CVID versus healthy controls. Common variable immunodeficiency TCR beta sequences reportedly had fewer deletions and N-nucleotide insertions.

Both groups were predominantly of Caucasian heritage. Blood samples were heparinized, about 5 to 8 ml per donor. V dropped 5 bases and J dropped 3 bases, with 13 bases sitting between them. Germline V lookup: CDR1 SGHAT, CDR2 FQNNGV. The CDR3 runs 15 residues. Clones were read by immunoSEQ multiplex PCR, and TCRdb kept only the in-frame ones, dropping some. The table lists roughly 60,000 clones, with no singletons. This clone was recorded many times. Antigen specificity is unknown. The read ends 3 residues early relative to the CDR3; the germline J gene fills the gap. The source is a person between 18 and 75 years old in good health. This sequence joins TRBV11-2 and TRBJ1-4; TRBD1 is a possible D gene (5 bases). The specimen was peripheral blood mononuclear cells. The CDR3 sequence is CASSPGGASNEKLFF. The covered CDR3 bases are TGTGCCAGCAGCCCCGGCGGGGCGTCTAATGAAAAA.